This T cell receptor beta chain appears in the sequencing data of a study of T cell responses to AZD1222 COVID-19 vaccine. Overall study findings and caveats: Donors, mostly white British, included more females; clonal diversity was possibly underestimated. Seropositive at baseline were only five or six AZD1222 recipients. There were repertoire samples only from the period after the peak T cell response.

On this clone itself: Antigen unknown.

Assay used: immunoSEQ multiplex PCR; TCRdb lists only in-frame clones, some missing. The table lists over 150,000 clones, 88% of them singletons. Sequenced here: peripheral blood, sampled on day 0 of AZD1222 vaccination. The receptor was derived from an adult in good health.

DNA of the CDR3: TGTGCCACCAGCAGACAGGGAAATAATGAAAAACTGTTTTTT. Amino acids: CATSRQGNNEKLFF. This chain connects TRBV15 to TRBJ1-4; a possible D gene is TRBD1 (5 bases). With 2 bases removed from V and 4 bases from J, the gap between germline ends came to 8 bases. This CDR3 comprises 14 residues. The V gene's germline CDR1 is LNHNV and CDR2 YYDKDF (reference sequence).